This TCR beta chain was profiled in a study of tumor-infiltrating T cells and Merkel cell polyomavirus (dated by TCRdb to 2016 to 2017). Regarding the research as a whole: CD8+ T cells specific for the Merkel cell polyomavirus KLL epitope were examined in Merkel cell carcinoma patients. Varying disease stages were represented at patient presentation, and patients were followed for a median of approximately three years (range roughly 1.1 to 6.0 years). Varied, non-standardized therapies, including chemotherapy, radiation and immunotherapies, were received by the patients. In 14 samples, TRB sequencing was done on KLL-tetramer-sorted cells from blood or tumor-infiltrating lymphocytes, along with about a dozen matched whole-tumor samples. The majority of whole-tumor samples consisted of approximately 23-micron curls cut from formalin-fixed, paraffin-embedded tissue blocks. In the whole study, one tumor sample was a frozen nodal tumor digest, and another tumor sample was a flash-frozen core biopsy of a metastasis.

Turning to this clone: This clone's antigen is unknown. No quality values exist for individual bases; no much larger clone is one base distant.

All patients' tumors stained robustly positive for Merkel cell polyomavirus Large T antigen by immunohistochemistry. Some eleven Merkel cell carcinoma patients were included, each with robust KLL-tetramer+ populations (above 0.04% of CD8+ T cells) in blood and/or cultured TIL. Every patient was Caucasian, and patient ages had a median of approximately 62 years and ranged from 50 to 77 years. Lymph node tumors were analyzed for patients with unknown primaries who presented with nodal disease, or when there was not enough primary tissue. The research as a whole found: Because only a single viral epitope was studied, T cells directed against other Merkel cell polyomavirus epitopes were not captured. A higher intratumoral fraction of KLL-specific T cells (about 1.7-18% versus roughly 0-0.15%) was associated with significantly improved MCC-specific survival. KLL-specific TRB repertoires were diverse and largely private, with only one public clonotype among nearly 400 unique sequences, shared by two patients. The small sample size of the study (n ≈ 13 patients) is recognized as a limitation. A significant MCC-specific survival advantage (P = 0.0051) was associated with a greater number of unique KLL-specific clonotypes in tumors (about 5-120 vs 0-3).

The library was obtained by the immunoSEQ multiplex PCR assay. Genomic DNA extraction, TRB sequencing and normalization were performed by Adaptive Biotechnologies (Seattle, WA). Processing in the source paper ran as follows. Clonality was calculated as one minus the Shannon entropy of productive TRB sequences, normalized by log2 of unique productive sequences. KLL-specific clonotypes in tumors were identified by matching TCRbeta CDR3 amino acid sequences with those from each patient's tetramer-sorted sample. Sourced from immuneACCESS, this table was stored by TCRdb with only in-frame sequences that have V and J called. A share of the clones is absent; for the studies checked, an unresolved V gene accounts for under half, and the remainder has no known explanation. That table gives V, J and clone size, and the DNA gave D and trimming. A total of more than 20,000 clones appear in this sample, roughly 87% of them only once. The ten largest clones capture less than 3% of the sample.

V is pared back by 5 bases and J by 8 bases, with 12 bases lying between the germline termini. CDR1 and CDR2, looked up from the germline V gene, are LGHNA and YSLEER. Including the terminal cysteine and phenylalanine, the CDR3 comprises 12 residues. Solely the CDR3 DNA is kept, with 36 bases framed from the first base. This chain is built from TRBV4-3 and TRBJ1-2; TRBD1 is perhaps the D gene, given 6 matching bases. This clonotype was obtained from a man aged 50-60 years with Merkel cell carcinoma. Specimen: lymph node tissue. The DNA sequence follows: TGCGCCAGCAGCTCACACAGGGAAGGCTACACCTTC. This encodes CASSSHREGYTF.